This T cell receptor beta chain was sequenced for a study of blood T cell repertoires in COVID-19. Study in general: COVID-19 samples from acute and convalescent phases originated in the United States, Italy and Spain.

In the authors' workflow: Amplified reference gene primers provided the basis for estimating nucleated cell counts. Assay: immunoSEQ multiplex PCR; the TCRdb copy retains only in-frame clones and omits some. V and J calls and clone size are given by that table; D and trimming were obtained from the DNA. The repertoire includes approximately 250,000 clones, approximately 86% of them detected once, and around 5.2% sits in the top ten. The V and J ends lost 1 base and 4 bases respectively, with 14 bases between them. The germline V gene has CDR1 KGHSH and CDR2 LQKENI. The CDR3 has 15 residues. The chain employs TRBV18 and TRBJ2-7; D may be TRBD2 (6 bases). The clonotype was recovered from a human donor in a cohort sampled during active COVID-19. The sequencing input was peripheral blood. The chain's CDR3 is CASSPLREIRYEQYF. In DNA form, the CDR3 reads TGTGCCAGCTCACCACTACGGGAGATAAGATACGAGCAGTACTTC.